Presented here are 31 T cell receptor beta chains from one specimen sequenced in a study of beta chain features in type 1 diabetes. The study reverse transcribed the entire isolated RNA, so it sequenced expressed TCRB transcripts. The table came from immunoSEQ multiplex PCR; TCRdb's copy has only in-frame clones and leaves some out. The sample yields 300,000 to 350,000 clones, around 13% seen once. The sequenced sample was central memory CD4+ T cells from blood. Receptors were obtained from a man aged 25-45 years in good health.

A few counts support this clone. The V gene is TRBV7-8, the J gene TRBJ2-2; no definite D call. The CDR3 extends over 16 amino acids. Germline assignment: CDR1 SGHVS and CDR2 FQNEAQ. Trimming removed 1 base from V and 2 bases from J, with 11 bases in between. CDR3 coding DNA: TGTGCCAGCAGCTTAGTTGGCAGATTAAACACCGGGGAGCTGTTTTTT. This translates into CASSLVGRLNTGELFF.

This CDR3 reads CASRLSGETDTQYF. The CDR3 nucleotides read TGCGCCAGCAGACTTAGCGGGGAAACAGATACGCAGTATTTT. The chain uses TRBV5-1 and TRBJ2-3, with 8 positions matching TRBD2. The CDR3 has 14 residues. Germline lookup yields CDR1 SGHRS and CDR2 YFSETQ. V gave up 5 bases and J gave up 3 bases; unmatched junction bases: 5.

The J gene is TRBJ2-7, the V gene TRBV7-2, with D maybe TRBD1 (6 bases). Trimming removed 5 bases from V and 5 bases from J, with 7 bases in between. The CDR3 loop spans 11 amino acids. Germline V CDR1 and CDR2: SGHTA, FQGNSA. The CDR3 DNA reads TGTGCCAGCAGCCAGGGGCACGAGCAGTACTTC. Its protein is CASSQGHEQYF.

Sample share makes this clone medium-sized. Other nucleotide sequences in the sample specify the same CDR3. The chain uses TRBV19 and TRBJ1-2; TRBD1 agrees at 7 bases. The CDR3 loop spans 14 amino acids. The V gene end was trimmed by 4 bases and the J gene end by 7 bases; junction bases not matched to a gene: 9. Germline loops: CDR1 LNHDA, CDR2 SQIVND (reference sequence). The CDR3 DNA reads TGTGCCAGTAGTACCGAGACAGGGCTCTCTGGCTACACCTTC. It is translated as CASSTETGLSGYTF.

J is TRBJ1-1 and V is TRBV18; D possibly corresponds to TRBD1 (5 bases). Germline V gene data show CDR1 as KGHSH and CDR2 as LQKENI. The CDR3 extends over 13 amino acids. The V and J ends lost 6 bases and 3 bases respectively, with 11 bases between them. CDR3 amino acids: CASSPGLDTEAFF. The CDR3 DNA reads as TGTGCCAGCTCCCCAGGGTTGGACACTGAAGCTTTCTTT.

This chain uses TRBV7-2 with TRBJ2-2; D is unresolved. CDR1 is SGHTA, CDR2 FQGNSA, per germline. V lost 5 bases, J lost 2 bases, and 18 bases lay in between. There are 17 residues in the CDR3. The CDR3 is CASSPSPVDLNTGELFF. CDR3 nucleotide sequence: TGTGCCAGCAGCCCGAGCCCCGTAGATCTAAACACCGGGGAGCTGTTTTTT.

This clone has just a few counts. The V call is TRBV10-2, the J call TRBJ1-6; 11 nucleotides align to TRBD1. The CDR3 sequence is 17 residues long. V lost 5 bases and J lost 2; bases outside the gene matches: 5. Germline CDR1 is WSHSY and CDR2 is SAAADI. CDR3 coding DNA: TGCGCCAGCAGTACGCCGGGACAGGGGGCCTATAATTCACCCCTCCACTTT. This codes for CASSTPGQGAYNSPLHF.

This clone was seen only a few times. The CDR3: CASSTVSLGNNEQFF. DNA for the CDR3: TGTGCCAGTAGCACGGTGTCCCTTGGGAACAATGAGCAGTTCTTC. This chain joins TRBV19 and TRBJ2-1; D gene uncertain. Trimming took off 6 bases at V and 5 bases at J, with 17 bases between the two ends. Germline loops: CDR1 LNHDA, CDR2 SQIVND (reference sequence). The CDR3 sequence is 15 residues long.

J is TRBJ1-4 and V is TRBV6-6; D uncertain. CDR3 length: 15 amino acids. With 0 bases removed from V and 7 bases from J, the gap between germline ends came to 12 bases. The V gene's germline CDR1 is MNHNY and CDR2 SVGAGI (reference sequence). CDR3 in DNA: TGTGCCAGCAGTTACTCGACCCGAGGGTCTGAAAAACTGTTTTTT. Translated: CASSYSTRGSEKLFF.

V and J are TRBV9 and TRBJ2-3; 8 bases match TRBD2. The CDR3 sequence is 16 residues long. Germline CDR1 reads SGDLS; CDR2 reads YYNGEE. Germline trimming cut 4 bases from V and 1 base from J; bases unmatched to any gene: 8. CDR3 sequence reads: CASSNRGGRGTDTQYF. CDR3 in DNA: TGTGCCAGCAGCAATCGGGGGGGCCGGGGCACAGATACGCAGTATTTT.

The chain recombines TRBV4-2 with TRBJ1-4; D unclear. Trimming stripped 4 bases from V and 5 bases from J, with 14 bases between. The CDR3 covers 15 residues. CDR1 and CDR2 from the germline V gene are LGHNA and YNFKEQ. CDR3 region: CASSPRAGLNEKLFF. DNA for the CDR3: TGTGCCAGCAGCCCCCGGGCAGGTCTAAATGAAAAACTGTTTTTT.

The V gene is TRBV4-1, the J gene TRBJ1-2; D uncertain. The CDR3 has 14 residues. Germline CDR1 and CDR2: MGHRA and YSYEKL. The V end lost 3 bases, the J end lost 8 bases, and 16 bases lay between the germline ends. The CDR3 DNA is TGCGCCAGCAGCCAGCCGGCCACCAATATAGGCTACACCTTC. Its translation is CASSQPATNIGYTF.

The chain is built from TRBV5-4 and TRBJ2-1; TRBD1 might be the D (6 bases). Deletions cut 5 bases from V and 7 bases from J, with 22 bases between. This CDR3 has 16 residues. Germline V lookup: CDR1 SGHNT, CDR2 YYREEE (reference sequence). Here the CDR3 reads CASSPTGPTVWNEQFF. CDR3 coding DNA: TGTGCCAGCAGTCCAACAGGGCCCACTGTTTGGAATGAGCAGTTCTTC.

This clone was seen a few times. The rearrangement joins TRBV4-1 to TRBJ2-1, with TRBD1 matching over 10 bases. V shed 6 bases, J shed 6 bases, and the junction held 8 bases outside the gene matches. The CDR3 has 15 amino acids. Per germline, CDR1 MGHRA and CDR2 YSYEKL. In DNA form, the CDR3 reads TGCGCCAGCAGTTCCGGGACAGGGGCTCGCAATGAGCAGTTCTTC. It codes for CASSSGTGARNEQFF.

A few counts support this clone. The V gene is TRBV7-6, the J gene TRBJ2-7, with TRBD2 matching 8 bases. Germline V CDR1 and CDR2: SGHVS, FNYEAQ. This CDR3 has 15 amino acids. Losses at the gene ends were 5 bases for V and 2 bases for J; bases not matched to a gene: 8. CDR3 region: CASSGGGSGTYEQYF. In DNA, the CDR3 is TGTGCCAGCAGCGGGGGGGGTAGCGGGACCTACGAGCAGTACTTC.

This clone was counted between two and nine times. J is TRBJ1-5 and V is TRBV5-4; a possible D gene is TRBD1 (5 bases). Germline assignment: CDR1 SGHNT and CDR2 YYREEE (reference sequence). Trimming took off 1 base at V and 6 bases at J, with 11 bases between the two ends. There are 14 residues in the CDR3. The CDR3 DNA follows: TGTGCCAGCAGCTTGCAGGGATCGAGTCAGCCCCAGCATTTT. This translates into CASSLQGSSQPQHF.

The chain has TRBV19 and TRBJ2-5; maybe TRBD2 (6 bases). Germline CDR1 and CDR2: LNHDA and SQIVND (reference sequence). V was shortened by 3 bases and J by 3 bases, with 11 bases between the two germline ends. This CDR3 is 14 amino acids long. CDR3 DNA sequence: TGTGCCAGTAGTATGGGGGAGGCGGAAGAGACCCAGTACTTC. As protein: CASSMGEAEETQYF.

The chain has TRBV11-3 and TRBJ2-5, with 7 bases lining up with TRBD1. Per the germline V gene, CDR1 is SGHNT and CDR2 is YENEEA. The V and J ends lost 6 bases and 2 bases, in that order; junction bases with no gene match: 9. CDR3 length: 15 amino acids. CDR3 nucleotides: TGTGCCAGCAGTCTGGACAGGATCGCTCAAGAGACCCAGTACTTC. This sequence encodes CASSLDRIAQETQYF.

This clone was detected a few times. V gene TRBV4-2 combines with J gene TRBJ2-1; no clear D. The CDR3 runs to 15 residues. The germline V gene has CDR1 LGHNA and CDR2 YNFKEQ. Trimming took 0 bases from V and 6 from J, leaving 12 bases between them. The chain's CDR3 is CASSQDITSRNEQFF. The CDR3 DNA follows: TGTGCCAGCAGCCAAGATATAACGTCGCGCAATGAGCAGTTCTTC.

This clone was recorded a few times. The V call is TRBV27, the J call TRBJ1-1; D possibly corresponds to TRBD1 (5 bases). The CDR3 sequence is 15 residues long. CDR1 and CDR2 from the germline V gene are MNHEY and SMNVEV (reference sequence). The V end was cut by 3 bases, the J end by 4 bases, with 15 bases between. The CDR3 DNA reads TGTGCCAGCAGTTTCATACCCAGGGACCGCACTGAAGCTTTCTTT. This encodes CASSFIPRDRTEAFF.

This clone was observed a handful of times. The CDR3 DNA sequence: TGTGCCAGCAGCGTAGTCACAGGCGGGACCCAGTACTTC. Translating it yields CASSVVTGGTQYF. V and J are TRBV9 and TRBJ2-5, with D possibly TRBD1 on 5 matching bases. V was pared by 0 bases and J by 7 bases, with 10 bases between. The germline gives CDR1 SGDLS, CDR2 YYNGEE. The CDR3 runs to 13 residues.

The chain recombines TRBV11-2 with TRBJ1-1; possible D gene TRBD1, 6 bases. Germline V gene sequence: CDR1 SGHAT, CDR2 FQNNGV. V lost 6 bases and J lost 10, with 18 bases in between. This CDR3 spans 13 amino acids. The CDR3 protein is CASSRLYQGIAFF. In DNA, the CDR3 is TGTGCCAGCAGTCGACTATATCAGGGGATAGCTTTCTTT.

CDR3 in amino acids: CASSGTALLNTEAFF. The CDR3 bases are TGTGCCAGCAGCGGGACTGCACTTCTGAACACTGAAGCTTTCTTT. This sequence joins TRBV6-5 and TRBJ1-1; TRBD1 is a possible D gene (5 bases). The CDR3 is made up of 15 amino acids. The germline gives CDR1 MNHEY, CDR2 SVGAGI. The V end was cut by 6 bases, the J end by 0 bases, with 14 bases between.

This chain joins TRBV11-2 and TRBJ2-2; D is unresolved. Trimming took off 7 bases at V and 8 bases at J, with 11 bases between the two ends. Germline assignment: CDR1 SGHAT and CDR2 FQNNGV. The CDR3 runs 12 residues. CDR3 in amino acids: CASNNGGGELFF. DNA of the CDR3: TGTGCCAGCAACAATGGCGGTGGGGAGCTGTTTTTT.

A few counts support this clone. The rearrangement joins TRBV2 to TRBJ2-1; 7 nucleotides align to TRBD1. The CDR3 is made up of 15 amino acids. V shed 5 bases and J 4 bases; nucleotides not matched to a gene: 8. Germline CDR1 SNHLY, CDR2 FYNNEI. CDR3 nucleotide sequence: TGTGCCAGCAGTAACCGACAGGGTTCATACAATGAGCAGTTCTTC. Amino acid sequence: CASSNRQGSYNEQFF.

The chain employs TRBV11-3 and TRBJ2-3; 7 nucleotides line up with TRBD2. The CDR3 has 15 residues. The germline V gene has CDR1 SGHNT and CDR2 YENEEA. The V segment lost 4 bases and the J segment 2 bases; nucleotides outside the gene matches: 6. The CDR3 spells CASSYTSAITDTQYF. The CDR3 nucleotides read TGTGCCAGCAGCTATACTAGCGCGATCACAGATACGCAGTATTTT.

There are a few counts of this clone. The CDR3 region is CASSQNRNEQFF. CDR3 bases: TGTGCCAGCAGCCAAAATCGAAATGAGCAGTTCTTC. This chain links TRBV11-3 with TRBJ2-1; D not certain. CDR3 length: 12 residues. The V gene's germline CDR1 is SGHNT and CDR2 YENEEA. The V end lost 5 bases, the J end lost 7 bases, and 9 bases lay between the germline ends.

CDR3 nucleotides: TGCGCCAGCAGTAACACGGGAATACAAGAGACCCAGTACTTC. Amino acid sequence: CASSNTGIQETQYF. The gene calls are TRBV5-1 and TRBJ2-5; TRBD2 might be the D (5 bases). Germline loops: CDR1 SGHRS, CDR2 YFSETQ. The CDR3 covers 14 residues. Trimming took off 5 bases at V and 2 bases at J, with 13 bases between the two ends.

This clone was counted only a few times. Additional DNA sequences in this sample encode the identical CDR3. This sequence joins TRBV28 and TRBJ1-2; unclear D gene. Germline V CDR1 and CDR2: MDHEN, SYDVKM. The CDR3 totals 13 residues. V was clipped by 6 bases and J by 4 bases, with 12 bases between them. The CDR3 sequence: CASRPGGPYGYTF. The CDR3 DNA follows: TGTGCCAGCAGACCCGGAGGGCCCTATGGCTACACCTTC.

This clone was observed a handful of times. The rearrangement links TRBV7-2 to TRBJ2-1, with 7 bases identical to TRBD1. V dropped 5 bases and J dropped 15; count of bases not matched to a gene: 13. CDR3 length: 13 residues. Germline V gene data show CDR1 as SGHTA and CDR2 as FQGNSA. The CDR3 protein is CASSASRGGPPFF. CDR3 DNA: TGTGCCAGCAGCGCATCCAGAGGGGGCCCCCCGTTCTTC.

V gene TRBV9 combines with J gene TRBJ2-3; the D call may be TRBD1 or TRBD2 (5 bases each). V shed 1 base and J shed 1 base, with 22 bases lying between them. The CDR3 runs 19 residues. Germline V CDR1 and CDR2: SGDLS, YYNGEE. In DNA, the CDR3 is TGTGCCAGCAGCGTAAACCCGCGAGGAGTACCGGGACGCACAGATACGCAGTATTTT. As protein: CASSVNPRGVPGRTDTQYF.